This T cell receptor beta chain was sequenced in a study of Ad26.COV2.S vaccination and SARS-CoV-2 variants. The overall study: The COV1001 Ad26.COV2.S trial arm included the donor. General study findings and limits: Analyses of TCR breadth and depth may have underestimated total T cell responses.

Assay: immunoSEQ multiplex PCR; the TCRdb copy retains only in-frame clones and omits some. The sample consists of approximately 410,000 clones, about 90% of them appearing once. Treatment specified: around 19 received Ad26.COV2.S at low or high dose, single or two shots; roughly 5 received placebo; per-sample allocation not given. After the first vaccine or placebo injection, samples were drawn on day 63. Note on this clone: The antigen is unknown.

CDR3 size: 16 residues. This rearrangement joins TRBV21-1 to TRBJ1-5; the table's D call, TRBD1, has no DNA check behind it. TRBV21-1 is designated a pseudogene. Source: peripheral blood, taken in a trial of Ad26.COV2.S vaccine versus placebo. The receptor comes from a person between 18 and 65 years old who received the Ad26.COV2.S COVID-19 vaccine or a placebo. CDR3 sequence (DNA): TGTGCCAGCATGAGGGACAGGGGAGGGGGCAATCAGCCCCAGCATTTT. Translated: CASMRDRGGGNQPQHF.